Listed here are 26 T cell receptor beta chains from one sample, sequenced in a study of persistence of HIV-infected CD4 T cells. Sequencing used immunoSEQ version 4 in survey mode. TCRdb's copy holds only in-frame clones and misses some; the assay was immunoSEQ multiplex PCR. The sample carries 30,000 to 45,000 clones, about 84% recorded once. Their specific antigens are unknown. Overlapping HIV-1 Gag 15-mer peptides at approximately 0.96 ug per peptide per mL were used. Sorted nonresponding memory CD4+ T cells were CD40L-negative, CD69-negative, CD45RO-high. Specimen: cultured CD4+ T cells from PBMCs, collected from a patient who received antiretroviral therapy. The source is an adult with HIV. The donor label of this sample is uncertain.

The chain has TRBV6-7 and TRBJ2-7; D not resolved. TRBV6-7 is designated an ORF whose function remains uncertain. Trimming shortened V by 5 bases and J by 3 bases, and 20 bases separated the two germline ends. The CDR3 sequence is 16 residues long. The CDR3 region is CASSLLINGPDYEQYF. The DNA for the CDR3 is TGTGCCAGCAGTCTACTAATTAACGGGCCTGACTACGAGCAGTACTTC.

The J gene is TRBJ2-1, the V gene TRBV13, with 9 bases identical to TRBD1. V shed 8 bases, J shed 2 bases, and the junction held 4 bases outside the gene matches. CDR3 size: 14 residues. Germline assignment: CDR1 PRHDT and CDR2 FYEKMQ (reference sequence). CDR3 amino acids: CASLHRGPYNEQFF. CDR3 nucleotide sequence: TGTGCCAGCCTCCACAGGGGGCCCTACAATGAGCAGTTCTTC.

The chain couples TRBV7-2 to TRBJ1-1, with a weak D call TRBD1 (5 bases). Germline CDR1 SGHTA, CDR2 FQGNSA. The CDR3 has 14 amino acids. Between the trimmed V and J ends, which lost 8 bases and 4 bases, there was a span of 17 bases. CDR3 loop: CASGIQGVGTEAFF. In DNA, the CDR3 is TGTGCCAGCGGAATCCAAGGGGTCGGCACTGAAGCTTTCTTT.

The V call is TRBV19, the J call TRBJ1-2; 7 bases agree with TRBD1. Germline CDR1 reads LNHDA; CDR2 reads SQIVND (reference sequence). The CDR3 length is 14 residues. With 5 bases clipped from V and 5 bases from J, the junction kept 8 bases outside the gene matches. The chain's CDR3 is CASSFRDSVYGYTF. For the CDR3, the DNA is TGTGCCAGTAGTTTCCGGGACAGCGTGTATGGCTACACCTTC.

The J gene is TRBJ1-3, the V gene TRBV30; 8 nucleotides agree with TRBD1. Trimming cost V 1 base and J 0 bases; bases outside gene matches: 2. Looked up from germline, CDR1 is GTSNPN and CDR2 is SVGIG (reference sequence). This CDR3 contains 15 residues. For the CDR3, the DNA is TGTGCCTGGAGTGGAACAGGGGGCTCTGGAAACACCATATATTTT. It yields the protein CAWSGTGGSGNTIYF.

This chain uses TRBV3-1 (or the pseudogene TRBV3-2) with TRBJ1-2; possible D gene TRBD1, 5 bases. Germline values: CDR1 LGHDT, CDR2 YNNKEL (reference sequence). CDR3 length: 14 residues. The V end lost 4 bases, the J end lost 6 bases, and 15 bases lay between the germline ends. CDR3 in DNA: TGTGCCAGCAGCCGCAGTGGGGGAAAGGATGGCTACACCTTC. It translates to CASSRSGGKDGYTF.

The chain has TRBV27 and TRBJ2-3; D remains ambiguous. Trimming shortened V by 2 bases and J by 0 bases, and 9 bases separated the two germline ends. The germline gives CDR1 MNHEY, CDR2 SMNVEV (reference sequence). The CDR3 spans 15 residues. CDR3: CASSLMGSSTDTQYF. The CDR3 bases are TGTGCCAGCAGTTTAATGGGCTCCAGCACAGATACGCAGTATTTT.

The chain couples TRBV30 to TRBJ2-4; no definite D call. CDR1 and CDR2 from the germline V gene are GTSNPN and SVGIG (reference sequence). V lost 0 bases to trimming and J lost 7 bases, with 16 bases between them. The CDR3 sequence is 15 residues long. This chain's CDR3 is CAWSVSVGVKNIQYF. DNA of the CDR3: TGTGCCTGGAGTGTATCGGTAGGAGTAAAGAACATTCAGTACTTC.

This chain joins TRBV6-1 and TRBJ2-3, with 9 bases aligning to TRBD2. V gave up 2 bases and J gave up 1 base; unmatched junction bases: 16. Looked up from germline, CDR1 is MNHNS and CDR2 is SASEGT. The CDR3 runs to 20 residues. CDR3 in amino acids: CASSEPFASGVEGGTDTQYF. The DNA of the CDR3 is TGTGCCAGCAGTGAACCTTTTGCTAGCGGGGTGGAAGGGGGCACAGATACGCAGTATTTT.

The chain recombines TRBV28 with TRBJ2-1; TRBD1 or TRBD2 may be the D gene (6 bases each). The CDR3 contains 18 residues. The V gene lost 3 bases and the J gene lost 0 bases, with 18 bases spanning the gap. From germline, CDR1 is MDHEN and CDR2 SYDVKM. In DNA form, the CDR3 reads TGTGCCAGCAGTTTTTACGAGGGGGGTCCTAGCTCCTACAATGAGCAGTTCTTC. It is translated as CASSFYEGGPSSYNEQFF.

This clone was seen once. The chain carries TRBV5-4 and TRBJ2-4; D is uncertain. Germline V lookup: CDR1 SGHNT, CDR2 YYREEE (reference sequence). CDR3 length: 11 residues. V was clipped by 0 bases and J by 9 bases, with 4 bases between them. The DNA of the CDR3 is TGTGCCAGCAGCTTGGGGGCCATTCAGTACTTC. Encoded protein: CASSLGAIQYF.

The rearrangement joins TRBV7-6 to TRBJ2-3; tentatively, D is TRBD2 (7 bases). Trimming shortened V by 1 base and J by 4 bases, and 18 bases separated the two germline ends. CDR1 and CDR2 (germline): SGHVS, FNYEAQ. The CDR3 is 17 residues long. The CDR3 nucleotides are TGTGCCAGCAGCTTAGAAGGTGGGGGGGCAGGAGCAGATACGCAGTATTTT. This translates into CASSLEGGGAGADTQYF. The full variable domain, its missing parts supplied by reference TRBV7-6 and TRBJ2-3, is GAGVSQSPRYKVTKRGQDVALRCDPISGHVSLYWYRQALGQGPEFLTYFNYEAQQDKSGLPNDRFSAERPEGSISTLTIQRTEQRDSAMYRCASSLEGGGAGADTQYFGPGTRLTVL.

This chain joins TRBV6-5 and TRBJ1-5; TRBD1 agrees at 8 bases. Trimming took 5 bases from V and 2 from J; bases not matched to a gene: 5. CDR3 length: 15 residues. Germline values: CDR1 MNHEY, CDR2 SVGAGI. The CDR3 DNA follows: TGTGCCAGCAGTCCGGACAGGGCTGGCAATCAGCCCCAGCATTTT. Translation gives CASSPDRAGNQPQHF.

J is TRBJ2-2 and V is TRBV5-1; 15 bases fit TRBD2. This CDR3 has 17 amino acids. From germline, CDR1 is SGHRS and CDR2 YFSETQ. The trim removed 3 bases at V and 6 bases at J, leaving 6 bases unmatched. The DNA for the CDR3 is TGCGCCAGCAGCTCGGGACTAGCGGGGGGTGTGGCCGGGGAGCTGTTTTTT. The encoded protein is CASSSGLAGGVAGELFF.

The J gene is TRBJ2-1, the V gene TRBV2; no clear D gene. Deletions cut 6 bases from V and 7 bases from J, with 19 bases between. This CDR3 contains 15 residues. Per germline, CDR1 SNHLY and CDR2 FYNNEI. This CDR3 reads CASSRTVSVLNEQFF. The CDR3 DNA is TGTGCCAGCAGCCGTACAGTGTCCGTCTTGAATGAGCAGTTCTTC.

The chain couples TRBV2 to TRBJ1-3; 8 bases are shared with TRBD1. Trimming took 4 bases from V and 6 from J; bases not matched to a gene: 5. The V gene's germline CDR1 is SNHLY and CDR2 FYNNEI. There are 14 residues in the CDR3. Here the CDR3 reads CASSAGRGQNTIYF. In nucleotides, the CDR3 is TGTGCCAGCAGTGCAGGCAGGGGGCAAAACACCATATATTTT.

In its sample, this clone was seen a few times. This sequence joins TRBV29-1 and TRBJ2-7; TRBD1 agrees at 11 bases. The V gene end was trimmed by 4 bases and the J gene end by 5 bases; junction bases not matched to a gene: 4. CDR1 SQVTM and CDR2 ANQGSEA come from the germline V gene. This CDR3 is built from 13 residues. The CDR3 nucleotides are TGCAGCGTTGCAGGACAGGGGGCTGACGAGCAGTACTTC. As protein: CSVAGQGADEQYF.

The chain combines TRBV3-1 (or the pseudogene TRBV3-2) with TRBJ2-7; 11 nucleotides agree with TRBD2. CDR3 length equals 14 residues. Looked up from germline, CDR1 is LGHDT and CDR2 is YNNKEL (reference sequence). Trimming cost V 6 bases and J 0 bases; bases outside gene matches: 1. The CDR3 DNA follows: TGTGCCAGCAGTCTAGCGGGGGGCTCCTACGAGCAGTACTTC. This encodes CASSLAGGSYEQYF.

The chain carries TRBV2 and TRBJ1-1, with D perhaps matching TRBD1 (6 bases). Per germline, CDR1 SNHLY and CDR2 FYNNEI. Trimming pared 3 bases from V and 4 bases from J, leaving 15 bases between. There are 15 residues in the CDR3. CDR3 sequence reads: CASSDDRGRSTEAFF. The CDR3 nucleotides are TGTGCCAGCAGTGACGATCGGGGGCGAAGCACTGAAGCTTTCTTT.

The V gene is TRBV5-8, the J gene TRBJ1-4; 8 nucleotides line up with TRBD1. Germline loops: CDR1 SGHTS, CDR2 YDEGEE. This CDR3 comprises 13 residues. V gave up 7 bases and J gave up 11 bases; unmatched junction bases: 10. Written as DNA, the CDR3 is TGTGCCAGCGGGACAGGAGCTACCCCTAAACTGTTTTTT. Translation gives CASGTGATPKLFF.

CDR3 DNA sequence: TGTGCCAGCAGCGAGAAGGGGGACAGCACCTACGAGCAGTACTTC. This sequence encodes CASSEKGDSTYEQYF. The chain links TRBV5-4 to TRBJ2-7; 7 positions match TRBD1. V lost 4 bases, J lost 2 bases, and 9 bases stayed unmatched. The CDR3 loop spans 15 amino acids. Germline CDR1 is SGHNT and CDR2 is YYREEE (reference sequence). Drawing the rest from reference TRBV5-4 and TRBJ2-7, the complete variable domain is ETGVTQSPTHLIKTRGQQVTLRCSSQSGHNTVSWYQQALGQGPQFIFQYYREEENGRGNFPPRFSGLQFPNYSSELNVNALELDDSALYLCASSEKGDSTYEQYFGPGTRLTVT.

The V and J genes are TRBV6-1 and TRBJ1-2; D unclear. Germline V gene data show CDR1 as MNHNS and CDR2 as SASEGT. This CDR3 region has 13 residues. The V gene lost 0 bases and the J gene lost 5 bases, with 7 bases spanning the gap. In nucleotides, the CDR3 is TGTGCCAGCAGTGAAGCGTCCAGGTATGGCTACACCTTC. Its translation: CASSEASRYGYTF.

The chain links TRBV5-1 to TRBJ1-1; D uncertain. CDR1 SGHRS and CDR2 YFSETQ come from the germline V gene. The CDR3 spans 13 residues. V lost 0 bases to trimming and J lost 4 bases, with 7 bases between them. The CDR3 nucleotides read TGCGCCAGCAGCTTGGATGGGTTCACTGAAGCTTTCTTT. Its translation is CASSLDGFTEAFF.

This clone turned up a few times. A read error may account for a junction end that differs from germline. This rearrangement joins TRBV3-1 (or the pseudogene TRBV3-2) to TRBJ2-3; 8 nucleotides match TRBD2. The germline V gene encodes CDR1 LGHDT and CDR2 YNNKEL (reference sequence). This CDR3 has 15 amino acids. CDR3 in DNA: TGTGCCAGCAGACAAGGGGGGCGGGGGGCCGATACGCAGTATTTT. Its protein product is CASRQGGRGADTQYF.

The chain is built from TRBV5-8 and TRBJ1-4; D might be TRBD1 (5 bases). Germline loops: CDR1 SGHTS, CDR2 YDEGEE. Trimming left V 0 bases short and J 4 bases short, with 10 bases between. The CDR3 has 15 amino acids. This CDR3 is CASSLAVQGNEKLFF. CDR3 in DNA: TGTGCCAGCAGCTTGGCGGTCCAGGGTAATGAAAAACTGTTTTTT. The complete variable domain, with remaining parts taken from reference TRBV5-8 and TRBJ1-4, reads EAGVTQSPTHLIKTRGQQATLRCSPISGHTSVYWYQQALGLGLQFLLWYDEGEERNRGNFPPRFSGRQFPNYSSELNVNALELEDSALYLCASSLAVQGNEKLFFGSGTQLSVL.

The chain links TRBV7-9 to TRBJ1-1; D is unclear. V shed 6 bases and J shed 1 base, with 12 bases lying between them. This CDR3 spans 14 amino acids. In germline, CDR1 is SEHNR, CDR2 FQNEAQ (reference sequence). The CDR3 region has the DNA TGTGCCAGCAGATACTCCGGAGGGAACACTGAAGCTTTCTTT. Residues: CASRYSGGNTEAFF.